Following are 16 T cell receptor beta chains from one sample sequenced in a study of neurological immune-mediated disorders. One entry per CDR3 protein, called by TCRdb with MiXCR from the 5' RACE reads. The table lists under 70,000 distinct CDR3 sequences, approximately 3.6% of them singletons, with 6% to 8.5% in the top ten. Specimen: PBMCs. These receptor sequences come from a woman aged 55-70 years with multiple sclerosis.

This clonotype was picked up many times. The chain uses TRBV15 and TRBJ2-5; 7 bases are shared with TRBD2. The CDR3 loop spans 12 amino acids. The V gene's germline CDR1 is LNHNV and CDR2 YYDKDF (reference sequence). Losses at the gene ends were 5 bases for V and 4 bases for J; bases not matched to a gene: 1. The CDR3 DNA is TGTGCCACCAGCGGGGGGGGAGAGACCCAGTACTTC. This translates into CATSGGGETQYF.

This clonotype was counted ten times or more. The chain has TRBV27 and TRBJ2-7; D remains unclear. The V and J ends lost 3 bases and 5 bases respectively, with 5 bases between them. The CDR3 sequence is 11 residues long. Germline lookup yields CDR1 MNHEY and CDR2 SMNVEV (reference sequence). CDR3: CASSFRDEQYF. The CDR3 DNA sequence: TGTGCCAGCAGTTTTCGGGACGAGCAGTACTTC.

This chain joins TRBV15 and TRBJ2-7; D unresolved. The V end was cut by 3 bases, the J end by 7 bases, with 13 bases between. The V gene's germline CDR1 is LNHNV and CDR2 YYDKDF (reference sequence). The CDR3 spans 13 residues. CDR3 nucleotides: TGTGCCACCAGCAGGGCTGGAGCCAAAGAGCAGTACTTC. Amino acid sequence: CATSRAGAKEQYF.

This clonotype was detected ten times or more. V and J are TRBV5-1 and TRBJ2-3; D could derive from TRBD1 or TRBD2 (5 bases each). Trimming pared 7 bases from V and 1 base from J, leaving 16 bases between. The CDR3 runs to 15 residues. Germline V gives CDR1 SGHRS, CDR2 YFSETQ. CDR3 nucleotides: TGCGCCAGCTTTTCCCCGGGACGAGGCACAGATACGCAGTATTTT. It is translated as CASFSPGRGTDTQYF.

This clonotype was counted ten times or more. The chain uses TRBV5-1 and TRBJ2-2; 10 nucleotides agree with TRBD2. In germline, CDR1 is SGHRS, CDR2 YFSETQ. This CDR3 spans 17 amino acids. J was trimmed by 3 bases and V by 1 base; bases with no gene match: 6. The CDR3 sequence is CASSLSLAGGDTGELFF. The CDR3 DNA is TGCGCCAGCAGCTTGAGCTTAGCGGGGGGCGACACCGGGGAGCTGTTTTTT.

This clonotype showed up just a few times. A much larger clone sits a single nucleotide away, making a read error possible. The chain has TRBV6-2 or TRBV6-3 and TRBJ2-5, with no clear D. Germline V lookup: CDR1 MNHEY, CDR2 SVGEGT. CDR3 length equals 11 residues. The CDR3 reads CDSSQVETQYF. The CDR3 DNA sequence: TGTGACAGCAGCCAAGTAGAGACCCAGTACTTC.

This clonotype was counted at least ten times. The rearrangement joins TRBV25-1 to TRBJ2-7; 8 nucleotides match TRBD2. The CDR3 consists of 13 residues. From germline, CDR1 is MGHDK and CDR2 SYGVNS. The CDR3 spells CALTGGIWYEQYF. Here the CDR3 DNA reads TGTGCTCTAACGGGGGGGATTTGGTACGAGCAGTACTTC.

Ten or more counts support this clonotype. One end of the junction fails to match germline, which may point to a read error. V and J are TRBV7-2 and TRBJ2-1; maybe TRBD1 (6 bases). The CDR3 has 11 amino acids. Germline V gene data show CDR1 as SGHTA and CDR2 as FQGNSA. CDR3 sequence reads: CASRADRRYTF. The CDR3 DNA is TGTGCCAGCAGGGCTGACAGGCGATATACGTTC. Based on the CDR3 plus reference TRBV7-2 and TRBJ2-1, the full variable domain is GAGVSQSPSNKVTEKGKDVELRCDPISGHTALYWYRQSLGQGLEFLIYFQGNSAPDKSGLPSDRFSAERTGGSVSTLTIQRTQQEDSAVYLCASRADRRYTFGPGTRLTVL.

In its sample, this clonotype was seen many times. The V and J genes are TRBV5-1 and TRBJ2-7, with D perhaps TRBD2 (5 bases). V was cut by 5 bases and J by 2 bases, with 23 bases left in between. CDR1 is SGHRS, CDR2 YFSETQ, per germline. The CDR3 length is 17 residues. The DNA of the CDR3 is TGCGCCAGCAGATCGGGATATACTTCTACGGCCACCTACGAGCAGTACTTC. It is translated as CASRSGYTSTATYEQYF.

This clonotype has at least ten counts. CDR3 region: CASSKSGRANYEQYF. In DNA, the CDR3 is TGTGCCAGCAGTAAGAGCGGGAGGGCCAACTACGAGCAGTACTTC. The V gene is TRBV28, the J gene TRBJ2-7, with 10 bases lining up with TRBD2. The germline gives CDR1 MDHEN, CDR2 SYDVKM. With 5 bases clipped from V and 3 bases from J, the junction kept 7 bases outside the gene matches. This CDR3 comprises 15 residues.

This clonotype was counted at least ten times. V usage is TRBV5-1 and J usage is TRBJ1-3; TRBD1 agrees at 10 bases. The length of the CDR3 is 17 residues. Germline CDR1 and CDR2: SGHRS and YFSETQ. The V and J ends lost 4 bases and 4 bases, in that order; junction bases with no gene match: 11. The CDR3 protein is CASSHHRQGAGGNTIYF. CDR3 DNA sequence: TGCGCCAGCAGCCACCACCGACAGGGGGCAGGAGGAAACACCATATATTTT.

In this sample, this clonotype turned up many times. The CDR3 DNA reads as TGTGCCAGCAGTTTAGGACAGAACTACAATGAGCAGTTCTTC. It codes for CASSLGQNYNEQFF. The chain recombines TRBV27 with TRBJ2-1; possibly TRBD1 for D (6 bases). The CDR3 is made up of 14 amino acids. Trimming left V 2 bases short and J 3 bases short, with 8 bases between. Germline values: CDR1 MNHEY, CDR2 SMNVEV (reference sequence).

This clonotype was seen at least ten times. This chain links TRBV9 with TRBJ2-3; TRBD2 matches at 14 bases. J gave up 2 bases and V 3 bases, and 5 bases lay outside the gene matches. From germline, CDR1 is SGDLS and CDR2 YYNGEE. The length of the CDR3 is 17 residues. The CDR3: CASSAGLAGEYTDTQYF. Here the CDR3 DNA reads TGTGCCAGCAGCGCGGGACTAGCGGGGGAGTACACAGATACGCAGTATTTT.

This clonotype was detected ten times or more. This chain joins TRBV20-1 and TRBJ1-5, with D tentatively TRBD1 (6 bases). Trimming took off 5 bases at V and 4 bases at J, with 12 bases between the two ends. Germline V lookup: CDR1 DFQATT, CDR2 SNEGSKA (reference sequence). This CDR3 has 13 amino acids. The CDR3 sequence: CSAWGHLNQPQHF. The CDR3 nucleotides read TGCAGTGCTTGGGGACACCTTAATCAGCCCCAGCATTTT.

There are many counts of this clonotype. The chain employs TRBV7-9 and TRBJ1-1, with D possibly TRBD1 on 6 matching bases. The germline V and J ends were trimmed by 2 bases and 6 bases, with 13 bases remaining between them. CDR3 length equals 14 residues. CDR1 is SEHNR and CDR2 is FQNEAQ in the germline V gene (reference sequence). Here the CDR3 DNA reads TGTGCCAGCAGCTTAACGGGGGCACTTTCTGAAGCTTTCTTT. This codes for CASSLTGALSEAFF.

This clonotype has at least ten counts. This chain uses TRBV20-1 with TRBJ2-7, with D unresolved. The CDR3 length is 15 residues. V dropped 0 bases and J dropped 3 bases, with 15 bases sitting between them. Germline CDR1 DFQATT, CDR2 SNEGSKA (reference sequence). The CDR3 DNA reads as TGCAGTGCTAGAGATCTTCAAGGTTTTTTCTACGAGCAGTACTTC. Its protein product is CSARDLQGFFYEQYF.